Below are 19 T cell receptor beta chains sequenced from a single sample in a study of cytomegalovirus exposure and HLA in healthy donors. The PCR ran on 60 Vbeta and 13 Jbeta primers. Sequencing used immunoSEQ multiplex PCR; TCRdb keeps in-frame clones, though not all of them. The sample includes around 190,000 clones, about four fifths of them seen just once. The sample taken for sequencing was PBMCs. The receptors derive from a woman aged 45-59 years in good health and CMV-seronegative.

The rearrangement joins TRBV27 to TRBJ2-2; 10 bases line up with TRBD1. The length of the CDR3 is 16 residues. Germline V gives CDR1 MNHEY, CDR2 SMNVEV (reference sequence). The V gene end was trimmed by 1 base and the J gene end by 7 bases; junction bases not matched to a gene: 6. CDR3 loop: CASSLFRQGANGELFF. The CDR3 DNA sequence: TGTGCCAGCAGTTTATTTAGACAGGGGGCGAACGGGGAGCTGTTTTTT.

This rearrangement joins TRBV7-8 to TRBJ1-5; D possibly corresponds to TRBD1 (6 bases). The CDR3 has 13 residues. CDR1 and CDR2 from the germline V gene are SGHVS and FQNEAQ. Trimming stripped 6 bases from V and 3 bases from J, with 9 bases between. The CDR3 sequence: CASSRTDNQPQHF. The CDR3 region has the DNA TGTGCCAGCAGTAGGACAGACAATCAGCCCCAGCATTTT.

This clone has at least ten counts. V is TRBV4-3 and J is TRBJ2-1; no reliable D call. The germline CDR1 and CDR2 sequences are LGHNA and YSLEER. Trimming pared 0 bases from V and 8 bases from J, leaving 11 bases between. This CDR3 has 14 amino acids. CDR3 bases: TGCGCCAGCAGCCAAGATCCAGCGATGGATGAGCAGTTCTTC. Its translation: CASSQDPAMDEQFF.

V is TRBV5-1 and J is TRBJ2-3, with 12 nucleotides matching TRBD2. The V gene end was trimmed by 1 base and the J gene end by 5 bases; junction bases not matched to a gene: 11. CDR1 and CDR2 from the germline V gene are SGHRS and YFSETQ. CDR3 length equals 18 residues. The CDR3 DNA is TGCGCCAGCAGCTTGAGAAGTCTAGCGGGGGGGCGGGAAGATACGCAGTATTTT. This gives the protein CASSLRSLAGGREDTQYF.

This chain connects TRBV25-1 to TRBJ2-3; no reliable D call. The CDR3 is made up of 15 amino acids. Germline CDR1 and CDR2: MGHDK and SYGVNS. Trimming shortened V by 2 bases and J by 0 bases, and 9 bases separated the two germline ends. The CDR3 DNA reads as TGTGCCAGCAGTGAAACAGCTCCGAGCACAGATACGCAGTATTTT. Translating gives CASSETAPSTDTQYF.

In DNA form, the CDR3 reads TGTGCCAGCAGCTTAGTAACAGGGGGCACAGATACGCAGTATTTT. Its protein is CASSLVTGGTDTQYF. The chain carries TRBV7-9 and TRBJ2-3; 7 bases line up with TRBD1. J gave up 1 base and V 1 base, and 2 bases lay outside the gene matches. Germline-derived CDR1 and CDR2 are SEHNR and FQNEAQ (reference sequence). This CDR3 contains 15 residues.

The J gene is TRBJ2-2, the V gene TRBV5-1; tentative D call: TRBD1 (6 bases). V was pared by 2 bases and J by 11 bases, with 13 bases between. Germline V lookup: CDR1 SGHRS, CDR2 YFSETQ. This CDR3 is 13 amino acids long. CDR3 residues: CASSFNRDPELFF. The CDR3 coding sequence is TGCGCCAGCAGCTTTAACAGGGATCCTGAGCTGTTTTTT.

This clone is a singleton in its sample. This sequence joins TRBV14 and TRBJ2-1, with a tentative D call TRBD2 (5 bases). V lost 4 bases to trimming and J lost 10 bases, with 11 bases between them. CDR3 length: 12 residues. Per germline, CDR1 SGHDN and CDR2 FVKESK. The CDR3 nucleotides read TGTGCCAGCAGCCGAATTAAGCGGGAGCAGTTCTTC. It translates to CASSRIKREQFF. Full variable domain (missing parts from reference TRBV14 and TRBJ2-1): EAGVTQFPSHSVIEKGQTVTLRCDPISGHDNLYWYRRVMGKEIKFLLHFVKESKQDESGMPNNRFLAERTGGTYSTLKVQPAELEDSGVYFCASSRIKREQFFGPGTRLTVL.

This chain links TRBV4-2 with TRBJ2-5; 7 bases are shared with TRBD2. The germline gives CDR1 LGHNA, CDR2 YNFKEQ. This CDR3 comprises 16 residues. J lost 2 bases, V lost 4 bases, and 10 bases had no gene match. DNA of the CDR3: TGTGCCAGCAGCCCCGGGACTACCCGACCTCAAGAGACCCAGTACTTC. This codes for CASSPGTTRPQETQYF.

The chain uses TRBV7-2 and TRBJ2-5, with 12 bases aligning to TRBD2. This CDR3 has 16 residues. The germline V gene has CDR1 SGHTA and CDR2 FQGNSA. V lost 4 bases, J lost 6 bases, and 9 bases stayed unmatched. The CDR3 spells CASSSPSGRAYKTQYF. CDR3 bases: TGTGCCAGCAGCTCCCCTAGCGGGAGGGCCTACAAGACCCAGTACTTC.

This clone appeared once. The rearrangement links TRBV27 to TRBJ2-6, with a weak D call TRBD1 (5 bases). Trimming took off 1 base at V and 2 bases at J, with 15 bases between the two ends. The CDR3 spans 18 residues. Germline V CDR1 and CDR2: MNHEY, SMNVEV (reference sequence). The CDR3 DNA sequence: TGTGCCAGCAGTTTATGGACAAGGGGCCAAGCTGGGGCCAACGTCCTGACTTTC. This gives the protein CASSLWTRGQAGANVLTF.

The chain recombines TRBV28 with TRBJ1-2, with 7 bases lining up with TRBD1. Per germline, CDR1 MDHEN and CDR2 SYDVKM. V shed 5 bases, J shed 6 bases, and the junction held 6 bases outside the gene matches. The CDR3 spans 13 residues. CDR3 nucleotide sequence: TGTGCCAGCAGTCAGACAGGGTCAGATGGCTACACCTTC. It translates to CASSQTGSDGYTF.

V gene TRBV29-1 combines with J gene TRBJ2-7, with 12 bases identical to TRBD1. J was trimmed by 1 base and V by 8 bases; bases with no gene match: 24. This CDR3 has 20 residues. In germline, CDR1 is SQVTM, CDR2 ANQGSEA. CDR3 residues: CSPSTYFRDRGPIESYEQYF. The CDR3 nucleotides read TGCAGCCCTTCCACCTACTTCCGGGACAGGGGGCCTATTGAATCCTACGAGCAGTACTTC.

V and J are TRBV2 and TRBJ1-2; the D gene is possibly TRBD1 (5 bases). The CDR3 is 12 amino acids. Between the trimmed V and J ends, which lost 4 bases and 4 bases, there was a span of 7 bases. CDR1 is SNHLY and CDR2 is FYNNEI in the germline V gene. CDR3 bases: TGTGCCAGCAGTGCTGGGGCCTATGGCTACACCTTC. It yields the protein CASSAGAYGYTF.

The genes are TRBV6-1 and TRBJ1-1; unclear D gene. The CDR3 has 15 amino acids. Between the trimmed V and J ends, which lost 0 bases and 3 bases, there was a span of 11 bases. The germline CDR1 and CDR2 sequences are MNHNS and SASEGT. CDR3 coding DNA: TGTGCCAGCAGTGAAGCGCGCTGGGCGTACACTGAAGCTTTCTTT. The encoded protein is CASSEARWAYTEAFF.

The rearrangement joins TRBV11-1 to TRBJ1-1; D remains ambiguous. CDR1 is SGHAT, CDR2 FQDESV, per germline (reference sequence). The CDR3 loop spans 15 amino acids. V gave up 1 base and J gave up 0 bases, with 9 bases separating them. CDR3 nucleotides: TGTGCCAGCAGCTTAGGGGCCGGTCTGAACACTGAAGCTTTCTTT. It is translated as CASSLGAGLNTEAFF.

This clone was seen just once. J is TRBJ2-3 and V is TRBV6-4; 9 nucleotides align to TRBD2. V trimming: 8 bases; J trimming: 4 bases; junction bases outside the gene matches: 7. The germline gives CDR1 MRHNA, CDR2 SNTAGT. The length of the CDR3 is 14 residues. The CDR3 loop reads CASAREGHADTQYF. The CDR3 region has the DNA TGTGCCAGCGCGCGGGAGGGCCACGCAGATACGCAGTATTTT.

The chain couples TRBV6-6 to TRBJ2-1, with TRBD2 matching over 9 bases. This CDR3 spans 15 amino acids. CDR1 is MNHNY, CDR2 SVGAGI, per germline (reference sequence). V shed 4 bases and J 6 bases; nucleotides not matched to a gene: 7. The CDR3 DNA sequence: TGTGCCAGCAGTTTAGGGACTAGCTCGGGCAATGAGCAGTTCTTC. Translating gives CASSLGTSSGNEQFF.

CDR3 in amino acids: CASSLSSTLGWGAEYF. CDR3 nucleotides: TGTGCCAGCAGTTTATCGAGTACACTCGGGTGGGGCGCGGAGTACTTC. The chain couples TRBV27 to TRBJ2-7; the D gene is possibly TRBD1 (5 bases). The CDR3 contains 16 residues. Germline V gene lookup returns CDR1 MNHEY and CDR2 SMNVEV (reference sequence). Trimming took 0 bases from V and 11 from J, leaving 23 bases between them.